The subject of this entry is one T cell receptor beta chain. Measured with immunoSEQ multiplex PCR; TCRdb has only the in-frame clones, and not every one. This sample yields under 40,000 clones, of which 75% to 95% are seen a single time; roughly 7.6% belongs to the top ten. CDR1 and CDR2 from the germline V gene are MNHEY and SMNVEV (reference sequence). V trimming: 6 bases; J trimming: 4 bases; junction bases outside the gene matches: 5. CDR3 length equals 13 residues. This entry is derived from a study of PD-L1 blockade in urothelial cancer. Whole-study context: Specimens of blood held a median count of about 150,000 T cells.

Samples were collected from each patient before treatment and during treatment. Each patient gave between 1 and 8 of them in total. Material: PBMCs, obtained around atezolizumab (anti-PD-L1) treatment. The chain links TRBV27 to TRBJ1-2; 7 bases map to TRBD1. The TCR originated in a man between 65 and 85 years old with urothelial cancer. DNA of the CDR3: TGTGCCAGCAGGCAGACAGGGCCCTATGGCTACACCTTC. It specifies CASRQTGPYGYTF.